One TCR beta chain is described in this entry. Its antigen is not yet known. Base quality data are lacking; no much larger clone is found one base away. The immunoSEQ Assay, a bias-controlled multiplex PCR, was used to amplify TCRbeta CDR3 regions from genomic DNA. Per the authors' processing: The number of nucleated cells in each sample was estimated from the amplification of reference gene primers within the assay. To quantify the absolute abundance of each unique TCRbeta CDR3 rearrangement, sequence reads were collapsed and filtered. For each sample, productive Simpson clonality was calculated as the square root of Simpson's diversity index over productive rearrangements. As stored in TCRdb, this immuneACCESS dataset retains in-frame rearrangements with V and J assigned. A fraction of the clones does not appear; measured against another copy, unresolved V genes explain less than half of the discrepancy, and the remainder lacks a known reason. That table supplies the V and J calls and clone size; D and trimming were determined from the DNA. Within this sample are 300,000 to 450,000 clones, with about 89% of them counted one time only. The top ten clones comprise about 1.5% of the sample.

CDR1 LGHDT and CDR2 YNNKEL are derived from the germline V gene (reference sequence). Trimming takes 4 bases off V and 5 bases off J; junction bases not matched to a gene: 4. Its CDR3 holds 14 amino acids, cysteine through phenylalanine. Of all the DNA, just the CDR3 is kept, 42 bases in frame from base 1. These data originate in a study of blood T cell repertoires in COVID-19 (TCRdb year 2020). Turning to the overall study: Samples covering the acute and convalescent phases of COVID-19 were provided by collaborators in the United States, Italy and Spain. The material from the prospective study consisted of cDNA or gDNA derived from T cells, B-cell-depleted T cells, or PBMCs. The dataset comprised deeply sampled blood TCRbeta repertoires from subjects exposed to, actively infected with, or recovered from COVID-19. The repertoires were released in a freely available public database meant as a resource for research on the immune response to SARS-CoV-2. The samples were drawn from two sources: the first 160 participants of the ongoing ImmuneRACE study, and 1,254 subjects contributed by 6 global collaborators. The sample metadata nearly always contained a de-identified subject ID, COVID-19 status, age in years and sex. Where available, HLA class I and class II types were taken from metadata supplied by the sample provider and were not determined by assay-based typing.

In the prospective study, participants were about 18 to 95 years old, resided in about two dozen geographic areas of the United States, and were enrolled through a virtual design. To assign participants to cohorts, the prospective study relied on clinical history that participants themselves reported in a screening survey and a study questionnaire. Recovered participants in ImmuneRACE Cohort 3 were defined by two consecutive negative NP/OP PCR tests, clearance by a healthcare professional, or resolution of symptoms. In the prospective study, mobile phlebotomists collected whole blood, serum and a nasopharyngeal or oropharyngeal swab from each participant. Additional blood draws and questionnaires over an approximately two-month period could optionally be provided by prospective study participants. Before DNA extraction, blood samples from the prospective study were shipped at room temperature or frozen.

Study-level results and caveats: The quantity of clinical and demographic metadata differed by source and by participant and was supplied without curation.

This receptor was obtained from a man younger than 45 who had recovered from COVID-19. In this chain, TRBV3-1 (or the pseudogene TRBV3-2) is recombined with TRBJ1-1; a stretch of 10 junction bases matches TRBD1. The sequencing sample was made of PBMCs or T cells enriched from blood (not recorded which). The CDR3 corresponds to CASSLGGQGTEAFF. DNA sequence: TGTGCCAGCAGCCTTGGGGGACAGGGGACTGAAGCTTTCTTT.